Following are 21 T cell receptor beta chains from one sample sequenced in a study of shared clonotypes between healthy human individuals. Repertoires were generated with immunoSEQ multiplex PCR, while TCRdb's copy carries only in-frame clones and drops some. This table has approximately 88,000 clones, 68% appearing once. Sequencing input: memory CD8+ T cells sorted from blood. Stated subset: CD45RO+ cells pooled with CCR7-negative TemRA cells. The receptors come from a man in his thirties or forties in good health.

The V gene is TRBV25-1, the J gene TRBJ1-2; 8 bases fit TRBD1. This CDR3 has 18 amino acids. CDR1 is MGHDK and CDR2 is SYGVNS in the germline V gene. V trimming: 5 bases; J trimming: 0 bases; junction bases outside the gene matches: 14. The CDR3 nucleotides are TGTGCCAGCAGTAAACACACAGGGGGGGACCAATCTAACTATGGCTACACCTTC. This sequence encodes CASSKHTGGDQSNYGYTF.

The CDR3 region has the DNA TGCGCCAGCAGCCAACCTTTTTCTTTCGTAGGGTTCTCCTACGAGCAGTACTTC. Translated, it gives CASSQPFSFVGFSYEQYF. This chain connects TRBV4-1 to TRBJ2-7; the D is unclear. V was pared by 2 bases and J by 0 bases, with 20 bases between. The germline V gene encodes CDR1 MGHRA and CDR2 YSYEKL. The CDR3 is made up of 18 amino acids.

This clone appeared once. J is TRBJ2-2 and V is TRBV28; D perhaps matches TRBD1 (5 bases). V lost 6 bases and J lost 4, with 18 bases in between. The CDR3 is made up of 16 amino acids. Germline CDR1 reads MDHEN; CDR2 reads SYDVKM. CDR3 amino acids: CASSEMEQGFTGELFF. The CDR3 region has the DNA TGTGCCAGCAGCGAAATGGAGCAGGGTTTCACCGGGGAGCTGTTTTTT. Full variable domain (outside the CDR3, taken from reference TRBV28 and TRBJ2-2): DVKVTQSSRYLVKRTGEKVFLECVQDMDHENMFWYRQDPGLGLRLIYFSYDVKMKEKGDIPEGYSVSREKKERFSLILESASTNQTSMYLCASSEMEQGFTGELFFGEGSRLTVL.

The rearrangement joins TRBV19 to TRBJ2-1, with TRBD1 matching over 8 bases. The germline CDR1 and CDR2 sequences are LNHDA and SQIVND (reference sequence). Trimming took 10 bases from V and 8 from J; bases not matched to a gene: 10. This CDR3 comprises 13 residues. The CDR3 region is CATTQGGGDEQFF. The CDR3 coding sequence is TGTGCCACAACACAGGGGGGTGGCGATGAGCAGTTCTTC.

The chain links TRBV9 to TRBJ2-2; 8 bases are shared with TRBD2. The J segment lost 3 bases and the V segment lost 0 bases, leaving 1 base of the junction unmatched. CDR3 size: 15 residues. Germline V gene lookup returns CDR1 SGDLS and CDR2 YYNGEE. The CDR3 DNA follows: TGTGCCAGCAGCGTAGTAGCGGGACACACCGGGGAGCTGTTTTTT. Translating gives CASSVVAGHTGELFF. Variable domain in full (rest from reference TRBV9 and TRBJ2-2): DSGVTQTPKHLITATGQRVTLRCSPRSGDLSVYWYQQSLDQGLQFLIQYYNGEERAKGNILERFSAQQFPDLHSELNLSSLELGDSALYFCASSVVAGHTGELFFGEGSRLTVL.

This clone was seen many times. The gene calls are TRBV6-4 and TRBJ2-3, with TRBD2 as a possible D gene (6 bases). Looked up from germline, CDR1 is MRHNA and CDR2 is SNTAGT. V was shortened by 0 bases and J by 2 bases, with 9 bases between the two germline ends. CDR3 size: 15 residues. The CDR3 region has the DNA TGTGCCAGCAGTGACTCCGCGGGAACCACAGATACGCAGTATTTT. Amino acids: CASSDSAGTTDTQYF.

This chain joins TRBV14 and TRBJ1-1, with D maybe TRBD1 (5 bases). Trimming shortened V by 1 base and J by 10 bases, and 16 bases separated the two germline ends. CDR1 SGHDN and CDR2 FVKESK come from the germline V gene. The CDR3 consists of 14 residues. CDR3 amino acids: CASSQVAGFGVAFF. CDR3 nucleotides: TGTGCCAGCAGCCAAGTGGCAGGGTTCGGTGTAGCTTTCTTT. The entire variable domain, with the rest obtained from reference TRBV14 and TRBJ1-1, is as follows: EAGVTQFPSHSVIEKGQTVTLRCDPISGHDNLYWYRRVMGKEIKFLLHFVKESKQDESGMPNNRFLAERTGGTYSTLKVQPAELEDSGVYFCASSQVAGFGVAFFGQGTRLTVV.

This chain uses TRBV11-1 with TRBJ1-2; D is uncertain. Between the trimmed V and J ends, which lost 4 bases and 0 bases, there was a span of 6 bases. The CDR3 extends over 13 amino acids. Germline V gene sequence: CDR1 SGHAT, CDR2 FQDESV (reference sequence). CDR3 amino acids: CASSSDPNYGYTF. The CDR3 coding sequence is TGTGCCAGCAGCTCGGACCCTAACTATGGCTACACCTTC.

V usage is TRBV1 and J usage is TRBJ2-5. TRBV1 has pseudogene status. CDR3 length: 14 residues. The CDR3 sequence: CTSSQDRGLETQYF. CDR3 DNA sequence: TGCACCAGCAGCCAAGATCGTGGATTGGAGACCCAGTACTTC.

V and J are TRBV28 and TRBJ2-7; 7 nucleotides agree with TRBD1. The J segment lost 2 bases and the V segment lost 5 bases, leaving 3 bases of the junction unmatched. This CDR3 comprises 13 residues. The germline gives CDR1 MDHEN, CDR2 SYDVKM. This CDR3 reads CASSAGTAYEQYF. In DNA form, the CDR3 reads TGTGCCAGCAGTGCCGGGACAGCCTACGAGCAGTACTTC.

A word on this clone: A read error is likely here: a far larger clone is one base away. At the DNA level, this CDR3 is encoded by other sequences in the same sample as well. CDR3 loop: CATSRVSGEEQFF. CDR3 bases: TGTGCCACCAGCAGGGTTTCGGGAGAAGAGCAGTTCTTC. V is TRBV15 and J is TRBJ2-1, with D possibly TRBD2 on 6 matching bases. Trimming left V 3 bases short and J 10 bases short, with 13 bases between. The CDR3 has 13 amino acids. CDR1 and CDR2 from the germline V gene are LNHNV and YYDKDF (reference sequence). Full variable domain (outside the CDR3, taken from reference TRBV15 and TRBJ2-1): DAMVIQNPRYQVTQFGKPVTLSCSQTLNHNVMYWYQQKSSQAPKLLFHYYDKDFNNEADTPDNFQSRRPNTSFCFLDIRSPGLGDTAMYLCATSRVSGEEQFFGPGTRLTVL.

The chain recombines TRBV28 with TRBJ1-2, with 7 bases that match TRBD1. The CDR3 consists of 16 residues. The germline CDR1 and CDR2 sequences are MDHEN and SYDVKM. V shed 3 bases and J 0 bases; nucleotides not matched to a gene: 7. This CDR3 is CASSFLGTATNYGYTF. CDR3 in DNA: TGTGCCAGCAGTTTCCTCGGGACAGCCACTAACTATGGCTACACCTTC.

In DNA form, the CDR3 reads TGTGCCAGCAGCGCCTCTAGCGGGAGCTACGAGCAGTACTTC. Amino acids: CASSASSGSYEQYF. This sequence joins TRBV7-9 and TRBJ2-7, with 10 bases identical to TRBD2. In germline, CDR1 is SEHNR, CDR2 FQNEAQ (reference sequence). This CDR3 has 14 amino acids. Trimming took 5 bases from V and 3 from J; bases not matched to a gene: 4.

This clone occurred a few times. The rearrangement joins TRBV7-9 to TRBJ2-7, with unresolved D. The length of the CDR3 is 13 residues. Deletions cut 4 bases from V and 0 bases from J, with 7 bases between. Germline CDR1 is SEHNR and CDR2 is FQNEAQ (reference sequence). CDR3 in DNA: TGTGCCAGCAGCTCTACCCACTCCTACGAGCAGTACTTC. Its protein is CASSSTHSYEQYF. Looking up the rest from reference TRBV7-9 and TRBJ2-7 gives the full variable domain: DTGVSQNPRHKITKRGQNVTFRCDPISEHNRLYWYRQTLGQGPEFLTYFQNEAQLEKSRLLSDRFSAERPKGSFSTLEIQRTEQGDSAMYLCASSSTHSYEQYFGPGTRLTVT.

As concerns this clone: This is likely an artifact of a read error, given a far larger clone one base away. The same CDR3 also results from other DNA sequences found in this sample. For the CDR3, the DNA is TGTGCCAGCAGCTACTGGGACAGAGAAACCGGCACAGATACGCAGTATTTT. It translates to CASSYWDRETGTDTQYF. This chain uses TRBV7-2 with TRBJ2-3; 7 nucleotides match TRBD1. Germline-derived CDR1 and CDR2 are SGHTA and FQGNSA. J was trimmed by 1 base and V by 4 bases; bases with no gene match: 11. The CDR3 sequence is 17 residues long. Using reference TRBV7-2 and TRBJ2-3 for the parts outside the CDR3, the full variable domain is GAGVSQSPSNKVTEKGKDVELRCDPISGHTALYWYRQSLGQGLEFLIYFQGNSAPDKSGLPSDRFSAERTGGSVSTLTIQRTQQEDSAVYLCASSYWDRETGTDTQYFGPGTRLTVL.

This chain links TRBV9 with TRBJ2-2; weak D call: TRBD1 (8 bases). This CDR3 has 15 residues. Germline assignment: CDR1 SGDLS and CDR2 YYNGEE. The germline V and J ends were trimmed by 2 bases and 5 bases, with 13 bases remaining between them. CDR3 DNA: TGTGCCAGCAGCGTCGACAGGGGACTAACCGGGGAGCTGTTTTTT. Protein product: CASSVDRGLTGELFF.

In this sample, this clone turned up once. The V call is TRBV7-8, the J call TRBJ2-1, with TRBD2 matching 9 bases. Trimming took 2 bases from V and 6 from J; bases not matched to a gene: 8. The CDR3 loop spans 16 amino acids. Germline assignment: CDR1 SGHVS and CDR2 FQNEAQ. CDR3 sequence reads: CASSLNAGGSVNEQFF. DNA for the CDR3: TGTGCCAGCAGCTTAAACGCGGGAGGGTCTGTCAATGAGCAGTTCTTC.

This clone was detected once. The V gene is TRBV2, the J gene TRBJ1-5; TRBD1 is a possible D gene (5 bases). Per germline, CDR1 SNHLY and CDR2 FYNNEI. The CDR3 is 16 residues long. V was pared by 7 bases and J by 1 base, with 17 bases between. The DNA for the CDR3 is TGTGCCAGCATCCGGGACGTACTTTCGAGCAATCAGCCCCAGCATTTT. Protein product: CASIRDVLSSNQPQHF. Combining the CDR3 with reference TRBV2 and TRBJ1-5 gives the whole variable domain EPEVTQTPSHQVTQMGQEVILRCVPISNHLYFYWYRQILGQKVEFLVSFYNNEISEKSEIFDDQFSVERPDGSNFTLKIRSTKLEDSAMYFCASIRDVLSSNQPQHFGDGTRLSIL.

This clone was seen repeatedly, ten times or more. The rearrangement uses TRBV6-1 and TRBJ2-3; 9 nucleotides align to TRBD2. Germline assignment: CDR1 MNHNS and CDR2 SASEGT. J gave up 3 bases and V 3 bases, and 7 bases lay outside the gene matches. The CDR3 spans 16 residues. CDR3 residues: CASSETAGGPTDTQYF. In DNA form, the CDR3 reads TGTGCCAGCAGTGAGACTGCGGGAGGGCCTACAGATACGCAGTATTTT.

Of note for this clone: A much larger clone sits a single nucleotide away, making a read error possible. The rearrangement uses TRBV27 and TRBJ2-1; maybe TRBD1 (6 bases). Trimming cost V 6 bases and J 1 base, with 19 bases left between them. The CDR3 totals 17 residues. Germline values: CDR1 MNHEY, CDR2 SMNVEV (reference sequence). The CDR3, as DNA: TGTGCCAGCAGCCAAAGGTGGACAGCCTCTTCCTACAATGAGCAGTTCTTC. This codes for CASSQRWTASSYNEQFF.

This clone has only one observation. This chain links TRBV5-1 with TRBJ1-1; the D gene is possibly TRBD1 (5 bases). Germline V CDR1 and CDR2: SGHRS, YFSETQ. Trimming cost V 5 bases and J 3 bases, with 11 bases left between them. This CDR3 has 13 residues. CDR3 sequence: CASSRGWDTEAFF. The CDR3 nucleotides are TGCGCCAGCAGTCGGGGGTGGGACACTGAAGCTTTCTTT.